The rows below give T cell receptor beta chains drawn from one sample of a study of cytomegalovirus exposure and HLA in healthy donors. Repertoires were generated with immunoSEQ multiplex PCR, while TCRdb's copy carries only in-frame clones and drops some. The sample has under 150,000 clones; about four fifths are singletons. Sample: PBMCs. The receptors were gathered from a male donor in good health and CMV-seronegative. Both conserved end residues are part of each CDR3. The D gene is left open where the match is weak. Size tells how often a clone was seen (once, few, many) or the class of an expanded clone, and some rows leave it out.

size	J	D	length	V	DNA	CDR3
NA	TRBJ1-2	NA	13	TRBV27	TGTGCCAGCAGTTTAACAGAGAGCTATGGCTACACCTTC	CASSLTESYGYTF
NA	TRBJ1-5	TRBD1	17	TRBV5-6	TGTGCCAGCAGCCCACACCCCGGGACAGGTAGCAATCAGCCCCAGCATTTT	CASSPHPGTGSNQPQHF
NA	TRBJ2-3	TRBD2	17	TRBV7-2	TGTGCCAGCAGCTTATGGGGGACTAGCGGACACACAGATACGCAGTATTTT	CASSLWGTSGHTDTQYF
NA	TRBJ2-2	NA	12	TRBV29-1	TGCAGCGTTGAGAGGTACACCGGGGAGCTGTTTTTT	CSVERYTGELFF
NA	TRBJ2-5	NA	15	TRBV7-9	TGTTCCAGCAGCTTAGAAGCGCGGGGCCAAGAGACCCAGTACTTC	CSSSLEARGQETQYF
NA	TRBJ2-3	NA	14	TRBV5-4	TGTGCCAGCAGCTTGACAGATTACACAGATACGCAGTATTTT	CASSLTDYTDTQYF
once	TRBJ2-3	TRBD2	16	TRBV4-3	TGCGCCAGCAGCCAAGATCCCAGCGGGGGGGCCGATACGCAGTATTTT	CASSQDPSGGADTQYF
NA	TRBJ1-6	NA	12	TRBV7-9	TGTGCCAGCAGCTTAGGCGAATCACCCCTCCACTTT	CASSLGESPLHF
NA	TRBJ1-6	NA	18	TRBV14	TGTGCCAGCAGCGTCCCCTCGGGGGGTCCCTCCTATAATTCACCCCTCCACTTT	CASSVPSGGPSYNSPLHF
NA	TRBJ2-7	TRBD2	17	TRBV27	TGTGCCAGCAGTCCCGAAGGAGGGACTAGCGGGGGTTACGAGCAGTACTTC	CASSPEGGTSGGYEQYF
NA	TRBJ1-2	NA	13	TRBV19	TGTGCCAGTAGTCTGGGGGGAACCTTTGGCTACACCTTC	CASSLGGTFGYTF
NA	TRBJ2-7	TRBD1	15	TRBV27	TGTGCCAGCAGTTTATTCCTCCGGACAGGCTACGAGCAGTACTTC	CASSLFLRTGYEQYF
NA	TRBJ2-1	NA	12	TRBV10-3	TGTGCCATAGACTTAAACGAGGATGAGCAGTTCTTC	CAIDLNEDEQFF